A selection of T cell receptor beta chains follows, all from one sample in a study of blood T cell repertoires in COVID-19. Only in-frame clones appear in the TCRdb table, and some are missing; sequencing was by immunoSEQ multiplex PCR. The sample consists of some 260,000 clones, roughly 90% of them appearing once. The sample taken for sequencing was peripheral blood. The receptors here all came from a woman in her twenties or thirties with acute or convalescent COVID-19. Each CDR3 is given with its conserved first and last residue. Each record gives: clone size, D gene, V gene, J gene, CDR3 protein, CDR3 DNA. A D gene is named only where the DNA matches it firmly. Clone size, where shown, is once, few, many, or a class for clones that have expanded.

>NA|TRBD1|TRBV5-6|TRBJ2-2
CASSARDRNTGELFF
TGTGCCAGCAGCGCCCGGGACAGGAACACCGGGGAGCTGTTTTTT
>NA|NA|TRBV27|TRBJ1-2
CASSLTGQRGGVGYTF
TGTGCCAGCAGTTTAACAGGGCAGAGAGGGGGAGTTGGCTACACCTTC
>NA|NA|TRBV7-9|TRBJ1-1
CASSRGNTEAFF
TGTGCCAGCAGCCGGGGGAACACTGAAGCTTTCTTT
>NA|TRBD1|TRBV7-9|TRBJ1-5
CASSSGTGSNQPQHF
TGTGCCAGCAGCTCCGGGACAGGGAGTAATCAGCCCCAGCATTTT
>once|NA|TRBV7-8|TRBJ1-2
CASTSLVAPTYGYTF
TGTGCCAGCACCTCCCTGGTGGCACCCACCTATGGCTACACCTTC
>once|NA|TRBV6-2/TRBV6-3|TRBJ2-1
CASSDPGQGLNEQFF
TGTGCCAGCAGTGACCCCGGGCAGGGTCTCAATGAGCAGTTCTTC
>NA|NA|TRBV19|TRBJ2-1
CASSIDRLAGYNEQFF
TGTGCCAGTAGTATAGATCGGCTAGCAGGCTACAATGAGCAGTTCTTC
>NA|NA|TRBV3-1/TRBV3-2|TRBJ2-7
CASSQDTLGHEQYF
TGTGCCAGCAGCCAAGATACGCTGGGCCACGAGCAGTACTTC
>NA|NA|TRBV5-1|TRBJ2-3
CASSLGMAGSTDTQYF
TGCGCCAGCAGCTTGGGTATGGCGGGAAGCACAGATACGCAGTATTTT
>NA|NA|TRBV11-2|TRBJ2-5
CASSLESQSKTQYF
TGTGCCAGCAGCTTAGAGTCCCAGTCAAAGACCCAGTACTTC
>NA|NA|TRBV28|TRBJ1-4
CASRLIVGTDEKLFF
TGTGCCAGCAGGCTAATAGTCGGGACTGATGAAAAACTGTTTTTT
>NA|NA|TRBV27|TRBJ1-5
CASSFSGRGSNQPQHF
TGTGCCAGCAGTTTTTCAGGGAGGGGTAGCAATCAGCCCCAGCATTTT
>NA|TRBD1|TRBV25-1|TRBJ2-7
CASRGTGTSGEQYF
TGTGCCAGCAGGGGGACAGGGACCTCCGGCGAGCAGTACTTC
>NA|NA|TRBV7-3|TRBJ1-2
CASSLDSRYGYTF
TGTGCCAGCAGCTTAGATTCGCGCTATGGCTACACCTTC
>NA|NA|TRBV25-1|TRBJ2-5
CASSGPGRGSRMPQYF
TGTGCCAGCAGTGGCCCGGGCAGGGGTTCAAGAATGCCCCAGTACTTC
>NA|TRBD1|TRBV6-2/TRBV6-3|TRBJ2-3
CASSYSLDRITDTQYF
TGTGCCAGCAGTTACTCTCTGGACAGGATCACAGATACGCAGTATTTT
>NA|TRBD1|TRBV5-6|TRBJ1-1
CASSLLAGGNTEAFF
TGTGCCAGCAGCTTGTTGGCAGGGGGCAACACTGAAGCTTTCTTT
>NA|NA|TRBV6-5|TRBJ2-7
CASSPSGLGIGEQYF
TGTGCCAGCAGCCCGTCAGGGCTAGGGATTGGTGAGCAGTACTTC
>NA|NA|TRBV27|TRBJ2-1
CASSTPGGEQFF
TGTGCCAGCAGTACCCCCGGGGGTGAGCAGTTCTTC
>NA|NA|TRBV25-1|TRBJ2-5
CASSEAGWGETQYF
TGTGCCAGCAGTGAAGCGGGATGGGGAGAGACCCAGTACTTC
>NA|NA|TRBV4-3|TRBJ2-1
CASSHQLPAGAGDVNEQFF
TGCGCCAGCAGCCACCAACTCCCGGCGGGGGCGGGAGACGTAAATGAGCAGTTCTTC
>NA|NA|TRBV3-1/TRBV3-2|TRBJ2-1
CASSPTQDGRRLF
TGTGCCAGCAGCCCCACCCAGGACGGGAGACGACTCTTC
>NA|TRBD1|TRBV12-5|TRBJ2-1
CASGFQGAGTVEQFF
TGTGCTAGTGGTTTCCAGGGGGCTGGTACAGTTGAGCAGTTCTTC
>few|NA|TRBV2|TRBJ1-5
CASSSDSPGGNQPQHF
TGTGCCAGCAGCTCCGACTCCCCCGGGGGCAATCAGCCCCAGCATTTT
>NA|NA|TRBV2|TRBJ1-3
CASSEAVFSRGNTIYF
TGTGCCAGCAGTGAAGCCGTCTTTTCCCGTGGAAACACCATATATTTT
>NA|NA|TRBV5-4|TRBJ2-4
CASSPWGEPRDRYF
TGTGCCAGCAGTCCCTGGGGGGAGCCCCGGGATCGGTACTTC
>NA|NA|TRBV12-3/TRBV12-4|TRBJ1-2
CASSATTGYGYTF
TGTGCCAGCAGCGCCACGACAGGCTACGGCTACACCTTC
>few|TRBD1|TRBV25-1|TRBJ2-2
CASRRTGRAGELFF
TGTGCCAGCAGGAGGACAGGGCGGGCCGGGGAGCTGTTTTTT
>NA|NA|TRBV4-3|TRBJ2-1
CASSQEDATNYPYNEQFF
TGCGCCAGCAGCCAAGAAGACGCGACTAACTATCCCTACAATGAGCAGTTCTTC
>NA|TRBD1|TRBV4-3|TRBJ2-1
CASSPGTGYNEQFF
TGCGCCAGCAGCCCCGGGACAGGTTACAATGAGCAGTTCTTC
>NA|TRBD2|TRBV5-1|TRBJ2-1
CASSLGTSGNEQFF
TGCGCCAGCAGCTTGGGGACTAGCGGCAATGAGCAGTTCTTC
>NA|NA|TRBV6-6|TRBJ2-7
CASGTYSSSYEQYF
TGTGCCAGCGGCACCTACAGCAGCTCCTACGAGCAGTACTTC
>NA|TRBD1|TRBV13|TRBJ2-7
CASSFRDRGTYEQYF
TGTGCCAGCAGCTTCCGGGACAGGGGGACCTACGAGCAGTACTTC
>once|TRBD2|TRBV5-6|TRBJ2-1
CASSLILAGPNEQFF
TGTGCCAGCAGCTTGATTCTAGCGGGACCCAATGAGCAGTTCTTC
>once|TRBD2|TRBV4-3|TRBJ2-7
CASSQDLDRGGLAYEQYF
TGCGCCAGCAGCCAAGATTTAGATAGGGGGGGACTAGCCTACGAGCAGTACTTC
>NA|TRBD1|TRBV27|TRBJ2-3
CASRGTGVRVTQYF
TGTGCCAGCAGGGGGACAGGGGTGAGAGTTACGCAGTATTTT
>NA|NA|TRBV10-3|TRBJ2-7
CAISEREAGSYEQYF
TGTGCCATCAGTGAGCGTGAAGCGGGCTCCTACGAGCAGTACTTC
>NA|NA|TRBV24-1|TRBJ2-3
CATSETSGLGTDTQYF
TGTGCCACCAGTGAGACCTCCGGACTTGGCACAGATACGCAGTATTTT
>few|NA|TRBV2|TRBJ1-1
CASRDYYMNTEAFF
TGTGCCAGCCGGGACTATTATATGAACACTGAAGCTTTCTTT
>NA|NA|TRBV9|TRBJ2-4
CASSVGPAKNIQYF
TGTGCCAGCAGCGTAGGGCCAGCCAAAAACATTCAGTACTTC
>NA|NA|TRBV25-1|TRBJ1-1
CASKPRTFLNTEAFF
TGTGCCAGCAAACCACGGACATTTTTGAACACTGAAGCTTTCTTT
>NA|TRBD2|TRBV12-5|TRBJ2-4
CASGLVFSGLAGGVKNIQYF
TGTGCTAGTGGTTTGGTATTTTCGGGACTAGCGGGAGGGGTCAAAAACATTCAGTACTTC
>NA|TRBD2|TRBV6-6|TRBJ2-1
CASSQTSGMDEQFF
TGTGCCAGCAGTCAGACTAGCGGGATGGATGAGCAGTTCTTC
>few|TRBD2|TRBV3-1/TRBV3-2|TRBJ2-4
CASSQRAGGPPGAKNIQYF
TGTGCCAGCAGCCAAAGAGCGGGAGGGCCTCCGGGGGCCAAAAACATTCAGTACTTC
>NA|TRBD1|TRBV9|TRBJ2-5
CASSTTTGAQETQYF
TGTGCCAGCAGCACCACAACAGGGGCCCAAGAGACCCAGTACTTC
>NA|NA|TRBV5-1|TRBJ1-1
CASSLARGITEAFF
TGCGCCAGCAGCTTGGCTCGGGGAATTACGGAAGCTTTCTTT
>few|TRBD2|TRBV27|TRBJ2-7
CASSLLASGSVYEQYF
TGTGCCAGCAGTTTATTGGCTAGCGGGAGTGTGTACGAGCAGTACTTC
>NA|NA|TRBV6-5|TRBJ1-1
CASSYSRGTEAFF
TGTGCCAGCAGTTACTCAAGGGGCACTGAAGCTTTCTTT
>NA|NA|TRBV6-5|TRBJ2-7
CASSYGGRAYEQYF
TGTGCCAGCAGTTATGGTGGGAGAGCCTACGAGCAGTACTTC